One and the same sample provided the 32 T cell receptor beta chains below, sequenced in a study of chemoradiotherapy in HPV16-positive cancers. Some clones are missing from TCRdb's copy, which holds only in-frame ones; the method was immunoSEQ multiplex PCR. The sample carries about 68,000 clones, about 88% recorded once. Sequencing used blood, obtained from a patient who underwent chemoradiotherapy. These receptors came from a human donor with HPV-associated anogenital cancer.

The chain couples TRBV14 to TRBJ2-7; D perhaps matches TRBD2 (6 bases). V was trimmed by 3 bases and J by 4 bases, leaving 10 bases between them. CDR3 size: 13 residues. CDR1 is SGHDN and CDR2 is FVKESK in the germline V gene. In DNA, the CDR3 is TGTGCCAGCAGCCACCGGGGAGGATACGAGCAGTACTTC. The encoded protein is CASSHRGGYEQYF.

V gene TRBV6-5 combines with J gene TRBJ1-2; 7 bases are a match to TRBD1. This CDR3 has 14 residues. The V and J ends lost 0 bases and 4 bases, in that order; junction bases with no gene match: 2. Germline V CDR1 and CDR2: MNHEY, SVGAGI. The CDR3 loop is CASSYSGQLYGYTF. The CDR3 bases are TGTGCCAGCAGTTACTCGGGACAGCTCTATGGCTACACCTTC.

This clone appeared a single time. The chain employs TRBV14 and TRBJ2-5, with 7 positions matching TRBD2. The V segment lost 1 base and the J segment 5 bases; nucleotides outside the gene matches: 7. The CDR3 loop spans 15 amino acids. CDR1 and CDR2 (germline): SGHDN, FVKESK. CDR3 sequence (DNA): TGTGCCAGCAGCCAAGTGCGCGGGAGTGGGGAGACCCAGTACTTC. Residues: CASSQVRGSGETQYF.

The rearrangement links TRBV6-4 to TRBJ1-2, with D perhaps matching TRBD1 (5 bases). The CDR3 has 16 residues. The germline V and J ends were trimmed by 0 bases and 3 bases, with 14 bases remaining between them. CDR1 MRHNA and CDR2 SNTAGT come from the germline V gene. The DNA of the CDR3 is TGTGCCAGCAGTGACTCGATAGCTGCAGGGTACTATGGCTACACCTTC. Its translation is CASSDSIAAGYYGYTF.

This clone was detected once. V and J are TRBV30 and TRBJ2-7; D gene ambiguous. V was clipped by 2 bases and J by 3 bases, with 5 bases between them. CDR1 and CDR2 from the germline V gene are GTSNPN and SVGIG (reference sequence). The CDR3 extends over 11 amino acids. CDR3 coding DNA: TGTGCCTGGAGTCATAACTACGAGCAGTACTTC. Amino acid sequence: CAWSHNYEQYF.

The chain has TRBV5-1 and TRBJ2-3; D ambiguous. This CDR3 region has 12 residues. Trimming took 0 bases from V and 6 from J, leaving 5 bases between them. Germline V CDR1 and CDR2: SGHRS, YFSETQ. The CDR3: CASSLVSDTQYF. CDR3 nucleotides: TGCGCCAGCAGCTTGGTATCGGATACGCAGTATTTT.

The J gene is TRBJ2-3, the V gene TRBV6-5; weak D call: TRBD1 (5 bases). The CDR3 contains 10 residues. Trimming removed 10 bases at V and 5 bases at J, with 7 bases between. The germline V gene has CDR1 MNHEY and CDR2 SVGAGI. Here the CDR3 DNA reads TGTGCCATTCAGGGAGATACGCAGTATTTT. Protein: CAIQGDTQYF.

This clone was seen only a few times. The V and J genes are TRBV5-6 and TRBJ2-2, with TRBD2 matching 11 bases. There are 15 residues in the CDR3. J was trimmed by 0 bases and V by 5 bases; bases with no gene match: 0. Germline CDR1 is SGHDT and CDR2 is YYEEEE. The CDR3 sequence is CASRLAGANTGELFF. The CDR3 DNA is TGTGCCAGCAGACTAGCGGGAGCGAACACCGGGGAGCTGTTTTTT.

CDR3: CATRRTVELFF. The DNA of the CDR3 is TGTGCCACCCGAAGGACGGTGGAGCTGTTTTTT. The V and J genes are TRBV19 and TRBJ2-2; D not resolved. CDR1 is LNHDA, CDR2 SQIVND, per germline (reference sequence). This CDR3 is 11 amino acids long. Trimming took 10 bases from V and 10 from J, leaving 13 bases between them.

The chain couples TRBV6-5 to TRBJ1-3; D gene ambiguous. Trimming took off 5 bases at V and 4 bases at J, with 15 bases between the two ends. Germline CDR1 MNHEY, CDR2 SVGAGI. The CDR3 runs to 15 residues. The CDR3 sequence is CASSPRTAGGNTIYF. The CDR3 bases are TGTGCCAGCAGTCCCCGGACGGCGGGGGGAAACACCATATATTTT.

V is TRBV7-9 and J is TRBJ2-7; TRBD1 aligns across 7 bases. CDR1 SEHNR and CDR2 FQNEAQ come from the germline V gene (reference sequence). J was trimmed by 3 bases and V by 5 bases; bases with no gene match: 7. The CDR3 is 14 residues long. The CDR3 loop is CASSLGQVLYEQYF. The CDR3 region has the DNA TGTGCCAGCAGCCTCGGACAGGTCCTCTACGAGCAGTACTTC.

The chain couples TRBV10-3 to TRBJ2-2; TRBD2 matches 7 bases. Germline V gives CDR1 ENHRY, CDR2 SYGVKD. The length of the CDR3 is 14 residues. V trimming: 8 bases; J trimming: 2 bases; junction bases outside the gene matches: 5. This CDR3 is CAIGPSGNTGELFF. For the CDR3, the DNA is TGTGCCATCGGGCCTAGCGGTAACACCGGGGAGCTGTTTTTT.

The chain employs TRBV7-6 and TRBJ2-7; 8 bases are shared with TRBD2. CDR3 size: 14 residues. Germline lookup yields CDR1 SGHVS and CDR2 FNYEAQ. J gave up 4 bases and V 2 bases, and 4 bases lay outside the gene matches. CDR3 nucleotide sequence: TGTGCCAGCAGCTTATACGTAGCGGGGTACGAGCAGTACTTC. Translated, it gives CASSLYVAGYEQYF.

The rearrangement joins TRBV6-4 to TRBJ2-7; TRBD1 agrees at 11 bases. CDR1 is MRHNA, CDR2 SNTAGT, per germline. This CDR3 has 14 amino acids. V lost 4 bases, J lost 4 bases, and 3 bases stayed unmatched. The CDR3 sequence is CASSGTGGRYEQYF. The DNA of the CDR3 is TGTGCCAGCAGTGGGACAGGGGGCCGGTACGAGCAGTACTTC.

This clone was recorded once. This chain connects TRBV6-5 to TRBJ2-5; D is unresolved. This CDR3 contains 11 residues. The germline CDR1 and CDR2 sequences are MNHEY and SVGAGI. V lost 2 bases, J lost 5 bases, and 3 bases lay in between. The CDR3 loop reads CASSYVETQYF. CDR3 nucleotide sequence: TGTGCCAGCAGTTACGTGGAGACCCAGTACTTC.

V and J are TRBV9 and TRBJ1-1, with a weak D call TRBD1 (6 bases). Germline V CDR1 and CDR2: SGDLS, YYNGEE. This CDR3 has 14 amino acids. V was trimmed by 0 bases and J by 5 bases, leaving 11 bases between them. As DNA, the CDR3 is TGTGCCAGCAGCGTAGAACAGGGAGGGACTGAAGCTTTCTTT. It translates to CASSVEQGGTEAFF.

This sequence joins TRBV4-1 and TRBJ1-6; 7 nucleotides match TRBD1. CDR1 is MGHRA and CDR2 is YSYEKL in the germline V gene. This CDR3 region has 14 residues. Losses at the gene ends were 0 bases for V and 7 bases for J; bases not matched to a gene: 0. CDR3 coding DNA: TGCGCCAGCAGCCAAGAGGACAGGAATTCACCCCTCCACTTT. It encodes CASSQEDRNSPLHF.

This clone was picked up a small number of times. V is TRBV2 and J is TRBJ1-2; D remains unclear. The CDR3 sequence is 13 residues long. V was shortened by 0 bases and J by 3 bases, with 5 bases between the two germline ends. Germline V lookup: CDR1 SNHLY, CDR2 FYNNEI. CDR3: CASSEAADYGYTF. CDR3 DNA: TGTGCCAGCAGTGAAGCGGCTGACTATGGCTACACCTTC.

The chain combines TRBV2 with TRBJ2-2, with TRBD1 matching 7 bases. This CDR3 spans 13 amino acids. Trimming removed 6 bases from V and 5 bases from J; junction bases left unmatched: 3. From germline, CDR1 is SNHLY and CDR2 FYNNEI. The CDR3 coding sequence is TGTGCCAGCAGGACAGGGCAAACCGGGGAGCTGTTTTTT. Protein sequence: CASRTGQTGELFF.

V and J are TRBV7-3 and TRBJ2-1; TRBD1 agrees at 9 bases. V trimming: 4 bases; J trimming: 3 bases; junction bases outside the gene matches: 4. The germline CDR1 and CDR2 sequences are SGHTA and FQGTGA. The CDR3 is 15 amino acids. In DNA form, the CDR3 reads TGTGCCAGCAGCTCGGACAGGGGAAACTACAATGAGCAGTTCTTC. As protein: CASSSDRGNYNEQFF.

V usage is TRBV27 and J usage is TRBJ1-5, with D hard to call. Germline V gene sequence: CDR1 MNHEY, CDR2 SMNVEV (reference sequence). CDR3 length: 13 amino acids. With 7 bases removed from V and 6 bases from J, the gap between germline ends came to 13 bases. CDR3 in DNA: TGTGCCAGCAAATGGAAGGTGCCTCAGCCCCAGCATTTT. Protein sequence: CASKWKVPQPQHF.

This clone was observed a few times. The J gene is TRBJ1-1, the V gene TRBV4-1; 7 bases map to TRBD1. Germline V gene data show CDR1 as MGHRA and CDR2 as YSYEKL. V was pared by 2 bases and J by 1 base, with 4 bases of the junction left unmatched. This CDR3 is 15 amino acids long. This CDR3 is CASSQPTGKNTEAFF. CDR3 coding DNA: TGCGCCAGCAGCCAACCGACAGGGAAGAACACTGAAGCTTTCTTT.

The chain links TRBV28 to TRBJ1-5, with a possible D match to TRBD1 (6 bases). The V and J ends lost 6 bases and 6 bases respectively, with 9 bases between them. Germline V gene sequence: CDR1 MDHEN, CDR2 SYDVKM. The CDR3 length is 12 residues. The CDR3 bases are TGTGCCAGCAGGCGAGGGGGTCAGCCCCAGCATTTT. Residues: CASRRGGQPQHF. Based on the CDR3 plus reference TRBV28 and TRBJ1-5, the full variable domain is DVKVTQSSRYLVKRTGEKVFLECVQDMDHENMFWYRQDPGLGLRLIYFSYDVKMKEKGDIPEGYSVSREKKERFSLILESASTNQTSMYLCASRRGGQPQHFGDGTRLSIL.

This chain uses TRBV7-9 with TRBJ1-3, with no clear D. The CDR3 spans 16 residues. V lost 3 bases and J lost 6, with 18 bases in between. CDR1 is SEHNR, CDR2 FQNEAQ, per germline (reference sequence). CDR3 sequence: CASSFNAGPGENTIYF. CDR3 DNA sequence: TGTGCCAGCAGCTTCAACGCGGGCCCCGGGGAAAACACCATATATTTT. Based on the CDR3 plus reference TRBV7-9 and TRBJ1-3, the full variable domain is DTGVSQNPRHKITKRGQNVTFRCDPISEHNRLYWYRQTLGQGPEFLTYFQNEAQLEKSRLLSDRFSAERPKGSFSTLEIQRTEQGDSAMYLCASSFNAGPGENTIYFGEGSWLTVV.

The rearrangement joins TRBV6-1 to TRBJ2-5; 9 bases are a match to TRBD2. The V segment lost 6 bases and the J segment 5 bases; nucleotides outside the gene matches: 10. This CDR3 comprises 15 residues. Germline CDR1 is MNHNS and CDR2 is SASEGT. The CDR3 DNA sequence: TGTGCCAGCAGGAGAGAAGCGGGGGGTCATGAGACCCAGTACTTC. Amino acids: CASRREAGGHETQYF.

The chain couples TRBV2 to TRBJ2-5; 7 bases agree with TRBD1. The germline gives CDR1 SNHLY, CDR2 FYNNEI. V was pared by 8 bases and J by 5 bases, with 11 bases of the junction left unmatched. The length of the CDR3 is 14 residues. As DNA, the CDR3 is TGTGCCAGCTCGATTGACAGGGCGACCGAGACCCAGTACTTC. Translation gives CASSIDRATETQYF.

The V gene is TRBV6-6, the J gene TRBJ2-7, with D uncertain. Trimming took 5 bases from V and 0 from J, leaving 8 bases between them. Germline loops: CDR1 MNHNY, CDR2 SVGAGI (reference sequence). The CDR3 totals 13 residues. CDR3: CASSGPHSYEQYF. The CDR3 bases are TGTGCCAGCAGTGGACCGCACTCCTACGAGCAGTACTTC.

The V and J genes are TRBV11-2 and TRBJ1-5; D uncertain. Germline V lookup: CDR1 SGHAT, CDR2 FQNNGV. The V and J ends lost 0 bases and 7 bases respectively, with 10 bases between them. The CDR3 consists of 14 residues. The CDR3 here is CASSLDMASQPQHF. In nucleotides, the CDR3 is TGTGCCAGCAGCTTAGACATGGCTAGCCAGCCCCAGCATTTT.

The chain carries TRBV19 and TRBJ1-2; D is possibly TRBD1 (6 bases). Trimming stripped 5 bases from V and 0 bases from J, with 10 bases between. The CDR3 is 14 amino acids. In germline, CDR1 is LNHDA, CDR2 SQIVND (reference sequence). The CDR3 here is CASSAQGANYGYTF. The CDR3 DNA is TGTGCCAGTAGTGCACAGGGCGCTAACTATGGCTACACCTTC.

This CDR3 reads CASSYYPGRSNEKLFF. The CDR3 DNA reads as TGTGCCAGCAGTTACTACCCCGGACGGAGCAATGAAAAACTGTTTTTT. J is TRBJ1-4 and V is TRBV6-5, with unresolved D. V lost 1 base, J lost 5 bases, and 14 bases lay in between. CDR1 and CDR2 (germline): MNHEY, SVGAGI. The CDR3 totals 16 residues.

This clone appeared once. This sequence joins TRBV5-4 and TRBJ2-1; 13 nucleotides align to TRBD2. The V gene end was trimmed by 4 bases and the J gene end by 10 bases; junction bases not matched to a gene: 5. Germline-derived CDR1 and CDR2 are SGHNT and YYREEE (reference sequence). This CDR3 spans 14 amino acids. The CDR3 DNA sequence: TGTGCCAGCAGCGGAACGGGACTAGCGGGGGAGCAGTTCTTC. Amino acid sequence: CASSGTGLAGEQFF.

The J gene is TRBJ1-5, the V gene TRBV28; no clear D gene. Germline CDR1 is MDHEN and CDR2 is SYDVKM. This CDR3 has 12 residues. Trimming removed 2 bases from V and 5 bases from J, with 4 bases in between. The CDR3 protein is CASSLKDQPQHF. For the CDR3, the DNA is TGTGCCAGCAGTTTAAAAGATCAGCCCCAGCATTTT.